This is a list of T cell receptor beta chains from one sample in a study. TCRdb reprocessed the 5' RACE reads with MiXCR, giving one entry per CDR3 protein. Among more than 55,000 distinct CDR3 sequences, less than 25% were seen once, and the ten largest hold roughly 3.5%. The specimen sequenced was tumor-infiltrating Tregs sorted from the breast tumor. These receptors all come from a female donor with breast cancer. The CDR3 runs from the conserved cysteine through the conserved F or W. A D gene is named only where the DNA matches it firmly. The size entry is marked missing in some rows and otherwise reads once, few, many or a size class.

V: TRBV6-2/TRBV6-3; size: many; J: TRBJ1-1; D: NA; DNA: TGTGCCAGCAGCGACGTCCCGAACACTGAAGCTTTCTTT; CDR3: CASSDVPNTEAFF
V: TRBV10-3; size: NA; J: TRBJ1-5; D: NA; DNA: TGTGCCAGCAGCCAAAGAGGGGGGCTGGGGCAGCCCCAGCATTTT; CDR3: CASSQRGGLGQPQHF
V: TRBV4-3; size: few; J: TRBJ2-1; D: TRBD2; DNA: TGCGCCAGCAGCCATAGGACACTAGCGGGAGGGCCCTATGAGCAGTTCTTC; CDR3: CASSHRTLAGGPYEQFF
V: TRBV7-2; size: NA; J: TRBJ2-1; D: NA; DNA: TGTGCCAGCAGCCCAGAGGCAGGGGTTCATGAGCAGTTCTTC; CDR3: CASSPEAGVHEQFF
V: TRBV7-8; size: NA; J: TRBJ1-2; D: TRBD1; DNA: TGTGCTAGCAGCCGAGACAGGGGTGGCTATGGCTACACCTTC; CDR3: CASSRDRGGYGYTF
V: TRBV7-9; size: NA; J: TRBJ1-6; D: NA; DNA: TGTGCCAGCAGAGTGGGGAGAAATCCACCCCTCCACTTT; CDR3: CASRVGRNPPLHF
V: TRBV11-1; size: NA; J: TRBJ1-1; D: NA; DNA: TGTGCCAGCAGCTTCAGTGCGGCTACATGGGACACTGAAGCTTTCTTT; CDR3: CASSFSAATWDTEAFF
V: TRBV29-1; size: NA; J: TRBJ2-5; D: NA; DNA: TGCAGCGTTGGGACAGCCGAGACCCAGTACTTC; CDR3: CSVGTAETQYF
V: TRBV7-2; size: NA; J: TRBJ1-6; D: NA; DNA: TGTGCCAGCAGCTTAGCGCTTTCACCCCTCCACTTT; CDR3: CASSLALSPLHF
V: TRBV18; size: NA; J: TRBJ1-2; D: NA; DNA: TGTGCCAGCACGACGGAGGGACATTTCTATGGCTACACCTTC; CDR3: CASTTEGHFYGYTF
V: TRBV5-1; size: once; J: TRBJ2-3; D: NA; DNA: TGCGCCAGCAACGTGTACAGCGGAGTGGCAGATACGCAGTATTTT; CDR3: CASNVYSGVADTQYF
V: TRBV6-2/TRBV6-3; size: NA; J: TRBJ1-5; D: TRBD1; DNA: TGTGCCAGCAGTCAGGCAGGGACAGGGATCGATCAGCCCCAGCATTTT; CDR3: CASSQAGTGIDQPQHF
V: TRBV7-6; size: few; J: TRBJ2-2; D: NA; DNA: TGTGCCAGCAGCCACCCCCGGGGGAGGACCGGGGAGCTGTTTTTT; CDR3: CASSHPRGRTGELFF
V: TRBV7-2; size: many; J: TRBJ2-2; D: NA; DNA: TGTGCCAGCAGCTGGGGCACCGGGGAGCTGTTTTTT; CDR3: CASSWGTGELFF
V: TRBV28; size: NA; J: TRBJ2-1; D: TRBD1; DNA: TGTGCCCGCAGGGCCGAAGGGGGCAGTTCCTACAATGAGCAGTTCTTC; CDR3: CARRAEGGSSYNEQFF
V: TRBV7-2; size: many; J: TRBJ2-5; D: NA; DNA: TGTGCCAGCAGCTTGGGCCAGAATCAAGAGACCCAGTACTTC; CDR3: CASSLGQNQETQYF
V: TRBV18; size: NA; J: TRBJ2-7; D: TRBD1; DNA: TGTGCCAGCTCAAAAGGGGACAGGGGTTACGAGCAGTACTTC; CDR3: CASSKGDRGYEQYF
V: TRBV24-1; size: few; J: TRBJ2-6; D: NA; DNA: TGTGCCACCAGTGATTTGTCACTCCCTGGGGCCAACGTCCTGACTTTC; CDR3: CATSDLSLPGANVLTF
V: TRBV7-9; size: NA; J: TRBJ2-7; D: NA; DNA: TGTGCCAGCAGCTGGCCCTGGCGGTACGAGCAGTACTTC; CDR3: CASSWPWRYEQYF
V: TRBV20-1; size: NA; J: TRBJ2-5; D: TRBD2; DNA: TGCAGTGCTAGCGGGACTAGCGGGGGGGGAACGTACTTC; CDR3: CSASGTSGGGTYF
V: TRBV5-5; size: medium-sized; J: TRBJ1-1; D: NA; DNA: TGTGCCAGCAGCCTTCGGTGGACTGAAGCTTTCTTT; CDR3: CASSLRWTEAFF
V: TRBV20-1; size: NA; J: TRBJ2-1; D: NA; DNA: TGCAGTGCGGCAGACAATGAGCAGTTCTTC; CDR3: CSAADNEQFF
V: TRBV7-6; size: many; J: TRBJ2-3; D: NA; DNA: TGTGCCAGCAGCTTAGGTGGCTTCACAGATACGCAGTATTTT; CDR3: CASSLGGFTDTQYF